This is a list of T cell receptor beta chains from one sample in a study of cytomegalovirus exposure and HLA in healthy donors. The repertoire was sequenced with immunoSEQ multiplex PCR; TCRdb's copy has only in-frame clones and lacks some. The repertoire has more than 90,000 clones, roughly 70% of them found once; the top ten carry 8% to 13%. Sequenced sample: PBMCs. The receptors shown here come from a man aged 50 to 59 in good health and CMV-seronegative. The CDR3 runs from the conserved cysteine through the conserved F or W. The order of the fields is J gene, V gene, clone size, D gene, CDR3 protein, CDR3 DNA. D genes are given only for firm matches. Clone size is shown for a subset of rows, as once, few, many or a class of expanded clone.

TRBJ1-1	TRBV4-1	-	TRBD1	CASSPGQGPRISEAFF	TGCGCCAGCAGCCCCGGACAGGGACCCCGTATCTCTGAAGCTTTCTTT
TRBJ2-7	TRBV2	-	TRBD2	CASNFSGVLYEQYF	TGTGCCAGCAACTTTAGCGGGGTTTTATACGAGCAGTACTTC
TRBJ1-3	TRBV18	-	-	CASSPTASGNTIYF	TGTGCCAGCTCACCTACAGCTTCTGGAAACACCATATATTTT
TRBJ1-2	TRBV14	-	-	CASSQGGNTGYGYTF	TGTGCCAGCAGCCAAGGGGGTAACACAGGGTATGGCTACACCTTC
TRBJ2-3	TRBV28	-	-	CASSFKGPTDTQYF	TGTGCCAGCAGTTTTAAGGGGCCCACAGATACGCAGTATTTT
TRBJ2-1	TRBV4-1	-	-	CASSQALATSSNEQFF	TGCGCCAGCAGCCAAGCATTGGCAACTAGTAGCAATGAGCAGTTCTTC
TRBJ1-4	TRBV11-2	-	TRBD1	CASSLTGGTNEKLFF	TGTGCCAGCAGCTTAACAGGGGGAACTAATGAAAAACTGTTTTTT
TRBJ2-2	TRBV6-1	-	-	CASRPTGTGELFF	TGTGCCAGCAGGCCGACAGGCACCGGGGAGCTGTTTTTT
TRBJ2-7	TRBV29-1	once	-	CSVQGNAEQYF	TGCAGCGTCCAGGGCAATGCCGAGCAGTACTTC
TRBJ2-7	TRBV5-6	-	TRBD1	CASSLAGTVPYEQYF	TGTGCCAGCAGCTTGGCCGGGACAGTCCCCTACGAGCAGTACTTC
TRBJ2-7	TRBV5-1	-	TRBD2	CASSRLAGTSYEQYF	TGCGCCAGCAGCCGCCTAGCGGGAACGTCCTACGAGCAGTACTTC
TRBJ2-7	TRBV19	few	-	CASSIAGEISEQYF	TGTGCCAGTAGTATAGCGGGGGAGATCTCGGAGCAGTACTTC
TRBJ2-7	TRBV6-1	-	TRBD1	CASSPPGTGVFEQYF	TGTGCCAGCAGTCCGCCCGGGACAGGGGTCTTCGAGCAGTACTTC
TRBJ2-7	TRBV6-5	-	TRBD1	CASSRTGRSEQYF	TGTGCCAGCAGCCGGACAGGGCGAAGCGAGCAGTACTTC
TRBJ2-7	TRBV4-1	-	TRBD1	CASSQLWDRDYEQYF	TGCGCCAGCAGCCAATTGTGGGACAGAGACTACGAGCAGTACTTC
TRBJ2-5	TRBV7-2	-	TRBD2	CASSPVGLAETQYF	TGTGCCAGCAGCCCAGTCGGACTAGCAGAGACCCAGTACTTC
TRBJ1-2	TRBV27	few	-	CASSLDSDGYGYTF	TGTGCCAGCAGTTTGGACAGCGATGGGTATGGCTACACCTTC
TRBJ1-4	TRBV30	-	-	CAWSVNGEKLFF	TGTGCCTGGAGTGTCAACGGTGAAAAACTGTTTTTT
TRBJ2-3	TRBV29-1	-	TRBD2	CSVALTSGPSTDTQYF	TGCAGCGTTGCCTTGACTAGCGGGCCCAGCACAGATACGCAGTATTTT
TRBJ2-1	TRBV18	-	TRBD1	CASATLDRALYNEQFF	TGTGCCAGCGCTACCTTGGACAGGGCCCTCTACAATGAGCAGTTCTTC
TRBJ2-3	TRBV29-1	-	-	CSGAGSTDTQYF	TGCAGCGGGGCGGGGTCCACAGATACGCAGTATTTT
TRBJ2-3	TRBV11-2	-	TRBD2	CASSRGRADTQYF	TGTGCCAGCAGCCGGGGGAGGGCAGATACGCAGTATTTT
TRBJ2-5	TRBV2	few	TRBD2	CASGGGQETQYF	TGTGCCAGCGGGGGGGGCCAAGAGACCCAGTACTTC
TRBJ2-3	TRBV5-1	-	-	CASSLARTDTQYF	TGCGCCAGCAGCTTGGCTCGCACAGATACGCAGTATTTT
TRBJ2-1	TRBV11-3	-	TRBD2	CASSRTSNEQFF	TGTGCCAGCAGCCGGACTAGCAACGAGCAGTTCTTC
TRBJ1-1	TRBV18	-	-	CASCMGVGGVTEAFF	TGTGCCAGCTGTATGGGAGTGGGGGGAGTAACTGAAGCTTTCTTT
TRBJ2-3	TRBV5-1	few	-	CASSLGTAQYF	TGCGCCAGCAGCTTGGGTACGGCGCAGTATTTT
TRBJ1-1	TRBV5-1	-	-	CASSRFTGNTEAFF	TGCGCCAGCAGCAGATTTACAGGGAACACTGAAGCTTTCTTT
TRBJ1-2	TRBV29-1	once	TRBD1	CSVGQGDHGYTF	TGCAGCGTTGGACAGGGTGACCATGGCTACACCTTC
TRBJ1-4	TRBV19	-	-	CASTRGSNEKLFF	TGTGCCAGTACCCGGGGGTCTAATGAAAAACTGTTTTTT
TRBJ2-7	TRBV5-1	-	-	CASSPETRGPYEQYF	TGCGCCAGCAGCCCTGAGACTAGAGGGCCCTACGAGCAGTACTTC
TRBJ1-1	TRBV6-1	many	TRBD1	CASSRYRGHNTEAFF	TGTGCCAGCAGTAGATACAGGGGGCATAACACTGAAGCTTTCTTT
TRBJ1-6	TRBV7-9	-	-	CASSLRGENSPLHF	TGTGCCAGCAGCTTACGCGGCGAGAATTCACCCCTCCACTTT
TRBJ2-3	TRBV6-6	-	TRBD1	CASTTLGQGGTDTQYF	TGTGCCAGCACCACACTCGGGCAGGGGGGCACAGATACGCAGTATTTT
TRBJ1-5	TRBV28	-	-	CASSPSRGGRQPQHF	TGTGCCAGCAGTCCCTCACGGGGGGGTCGTCAGCCCCAGCATTTT
TRBJ2-7	TRBV9	-	-	CASSALGETAQYF	TGTGCCAGCAGCGCCCTCGGGGAAACTGCGCAGTACTTC
TRBJ2-2	TRBV7-9	-	TRBD1	CASSDRVIGELFF	TGTGCCAGCAGCGACAGGGTGATCGGGGAGCTGTTTTTT
TRBJ2-7	TRBV18	-	TRBD1	CASSPLPRGQGIEQYF	TGTGCCAGCTCACCACTCCCCCGGGGACAGGGGATCGAGCAGTACTTC
TRBJ2-3	TRBV27	-	-	CASSLEKSTDTQYF	TGTGCCAGCAGTTTAGAGAAAAGCACAGATACGCAGTATTTT
TRBJ2-1	TRBV29-1	-	TRBD2	CSVGTSGGVYEQFF	TGCAGCGTTGGGACTAGCGGGGGGGTTTATGAGCAGTTCTTC
TRBJ2-7	TRBV4-1	-	TRBD1	CASSQPTGGWEQYF	TGCGCCAGCAGCCAACCGACAGGGGGCTGGGAGCAGTACTTC
TRBJ1-1	TRBV18	-	TRBD1	CASSLGDRLATEAFF	TGTGCCAGCTCACTGGGGGACAGGTTGGCCACTGAAGCTTTCTTT
TRBJ1-3	TRBV9	-	TRBD1	CASSGPGQGNTIYF	TGTGCCAGCAGCGGACCGGGACAGGGAAACACCATATATTTT
TRBJ2-7	TRBV5-4	-	TRBD1	CASSAEQGEDSYEQYF	TGTGCCAGCAGCGCGGAACAGGGGGAGGACTCCTACGAGCAGTACTTC
TRBJ1-3	TRBV15	-	-	CATSSERRGNTIYF	TGTGCCACCAGCAGTGAACGGCGGGGAAACACCATATATTTT
TRBJ2-5	TRBV7-8	-	TRBD2	CASSQNGGARETQYF	TGTGCCAGCAGCCAAAACGGGGGGGCTAGGGAGACCCAGTACTTC
TRBJ2-7	TRBV4-3	few	-	CASSQGRYEQYF	TGCGCCAGCAGCCAAGGGAGGTACGAGCAGTACTTC
TRBJ2-7	TRBV18	-	TRBD2	CASSPSTSGDSYEQYF	TGTGCCAGCTCGCCCAGCACTAGCGGGGACTCCTACGAGCAGTACTTC
TRBJ2-3	TRBV4-3	-	TRBD1	CASSQEYQGAGRDTQYF	TGCGCCAGCAGCCAAGAATATCAGGGGGCGGGGAGGGATACGCAGTATTTT
TRBJ2-7	TRBV5-1	-	TRBD1	CASSVGTDQYEQYF	TGCGCCAGCAGCGTCGGGACAGATCAATACGAGCAGTACTTC